One and the same sample provided the 20 T cell receptor beta chains below, sequenced in a study of T cells after yellow fever vaccination. TCRdb fed the 5' RACE reads into MiXCR, producing one record per CDR3 protein. The sample has some 320,000 distinct CDR3 sequences, approximately 4% seen once; the top ten hold roughly 21%. Source: PBMCs, taken 15 days after the yellow fever booster vaccination. Receptor source: a man aged 18 to 30 who received the YFV17D yellow fever vaccine.

This clonotype was seen a few times. The chain carries TRBV20-1 and TRBJ2-7, with TRBD2 identical over 14 bases. Germline V CDR1 and CDR2: DFQATT, SNEGSKA (reference sequence). This CDR3 region has 17 residues. After removal of 4 bases from V and 0 bases from J, the junction contained 8 bases not matched to a gene. The CDR3 loop is CSANGLAGGQSSYEQYF. Here the CDR3 DNA reads TGCAGTGCTAATGGACTAGCGGGGGGCCAGAGCTCCTACGAGCAGTACTTC.

Many counts were recorded for this clonotype. The chain employs TRBV12-3 or TRBV12-4 and TRBJ2-1; D possibly corresponds to TRBD1 (5 bases). This CDR3 region has 13 residues. V was pared by 5 bases and J by 13 bases, with 18 bases between. For the CDR3, the DNA is TGTGCCAGCAGTCGCAACTCAGGGTCCCCCCAGTTCTTC. Encoded protein: CASSRNSGSPQFF.

In DNA, the CDR3 is TGTGCCAGGACGGGACTCCACCCCAACACCGGGGAGCTGTTTTTT. Protein: CARTGLHPNTGELFF. This chain uses TRBV10-3 with TRBJ2-2, with D perhaps matching TRBD2 (6 bases). Germline assignment: CDR1 ENHRY and CDR2 SYGVKD. The CDR3 runs 15 residues. V lost 10 bases, J lost 2 bases, and 17 bases lay in between.

This clonotype showed up many times. The chain links TRBV6-5 to TRBJ1-1; D perhaps matches TRBD1 (5 bases). The CDR3 runs 16 residues. Per germline, CDR1 MNHEY and CDR2 SVGAGI. Trimming took 2 bases from V and 4 from J, leaving 17 bases between them. The CDR3 DNA reads TGTGCCAGCAGTTACCTTCCCGGGGCAGGGAGCACTGAAGCTTTCTTT. This translates into CASSYLPGAGSTEAFF.

This clonotype was seen repeatedly, ten times or more. The chain links TRBV5-6 to TRBJ2-7; 9 positions match TRBD1. CDR1 and CDR2 from the germline V gene are SGHDT and YYEEEE. The CDR3 contains 15 residues. J was trimmed by 4 bases and V by 2 bases; bases with no gene match: 7. The CDR3 sequence: CASSFWDRVSYEQYV. The CDR3 DNA reads as TGTGCCAGCAGCTTCTGGGACAGGGTATCGTACGAGCAGTACGTC.

This chain connects TRBV7-9 to TRBJ2-1; no clear D gene. Trimming shortened V by 2 bases and J by 2 bases, and 10 bases separated the two germline ends. Germline lookup yields CDR1 SEHNR and CDR2 FQNEAQ (reference sequence). The CDR3 has 15 amino acids. Here the CDR3 DNA reads TGTGCCAGCAGCTTACCCCTTGGCCCCTACAATGAGCAGTTCTTC. It yields the protein CASSLPLGPYNEQFF.

A few counts support this clonotype. CDR3 sequence (DNA): TGCAGTGCCGCACAGTACCAAGAGACCCAGTACTTC. Its translation is CSAAQYQETQYF. The chain carries TRBV20-1 and TRBJ2-5; D unclear. Germline CDR1 DFQATT, CDR2 SNEGSKA (reference sequence). The V end was cut by 6 bases, the J end by 0 bases, with 8 bases between. The CDR3 runs to 12 residues.

Many counts were recorded for this clonotype. The chain combines TRBV12-3 or TRBV12-4 with TRBJ2-5; D uncertain. Trimming removed 6 bases from V and 5 bases from J, with 10 bases in between. The CDR3 has 12 residues. The CDR3 protein is CASRSDGETQYF. The CDR3 coding sequence is TGTGCCAGCAGATCGGACGGGGAGACCCAGTACTTC.

This chain links TRBV25-1 with TRBJ1-2, with TRBD1 as a possible D gene (5 bases). CDR1 is MGHDK and CDR2 is SYGVNS in the germline V gene. CDR3 size: 15 residues. V was pared by 4 bases and J by 5 bases, with 17 bases between. The CDR3 DNA reads as TGTGCCAGCAGTGCCGGGACCGTGCCCTTGTATGGCTACACCTTC. It is translated as CASSAGTVPLYGYTF.

The rearrangement uses TRBV7-2 and TRBJ2-1, with a weak D call TRBD2 (7 bases). CDR1 is SGHTA and CDR2 is FQGNSA in the germline V gene. V dropped 4 bases and J dropped 10 bases, with 17 bases sitting between them. The CDR3 runs to 14 residues. CDR3 coding DNA: TGTGCCAGCAGCTCCCCGAGCGGGACAATGGAGCAGTTCTTC. This sequence encodes CASSSPSGTMEQFF.

In this sample, this clonotype turned up a few times. The rearrangement joins TRBV12-3 or TRBV12-4 to TRBJ1-4; no definite D call. Trimming stripped 6 bases from V and 14 bases from J, with 16 bases between. The CDR3 is made up of 12 amino acids. CDR3: CASSQVGRPLFF. The CDR3 region has the DNA TGTGCCAGCAGCCAAGTGGGCAGACCTCTGTTTTTT.

This clonotype was seen repeatedly, ten times or more. The CDR3 is CAWRSTGSEAFF. In DNA form, the CDR3 reads TGTGCCTGGAGATCGACAGGGTCTGAAGCTTTCTTT. V is TRBV30 and J is TRBJ1-1; 7 nucleotides match TRBD1. Germline V lookup: CDR1 GTSNPN, CDR2 SVGIG (reference sequence). After removal of 3 bases from V and 6 bases from J, the junction contained 4 bases not matched to a gene. This CDR3 contains 12 residues.

In its sample, this clonotype was seen a few times. The V call is TRBV11-2, the J call TRBJ1-6; D perhaps matches TRBD1 (6 bases). Germline CDR1 and CDR2: SGHAT and FQNNGV. This CDR3 comprises 16 residues. Deletions cut 5 bases from V and 8 bases from J, with 19 bases between. The CDR3 DNA reads as TGTGCCAGCAGCCTTAGAGGGGGAGGGCCGTATTCACCCCTCCACTTT. Encoded protein: CASSLRGGGPYSPLHF.

In this sample, this clonotype turned up many times. The DNA is left out, because the CDR3 cannot be placed on it with certainty; the CDR3 is given as TCRdb lists it. The rearrangement links TRBV20-1 to TRBJ1-2. Per germline, CDR1 DFQATT and CDR2 SNEGSKA (reference sequence). With termini counted, the CDR3 has 13 amino acids. CDR3 amino acids: CSAPRDFGAGYTF.

This clonotype was counted only a few times. The V call is TRBV9, the J call TRBJ2-2; D is unresolved. The germline V gene encodes CDR1 SGDLS and CDR2 YYNGEE. With 4 bases removed from V and 1 base from J, the gap between germline ends came to 11 bases. The CDR3 consists of 15 residues. In DNA, the CDR3 is TGTGCCAGCAGCCCCCTTCTAGAGAACACCGGGGAGCTGTTTTTT. Encoded protein: CASSPLLENTGELFF.

The V call is TRBV20-1, the J call TRBJ2-5, with TRBD2 identical over 9 bases. Germline values: CDR1 DFQATT, CDR2 SNEGSKA (reference sequence). V dropped 1 base and J dropped 5; count of bases not matched to a gene: 5. This CDR3 has 14 residues. The CDR3: CSARGVAGVETQYF. The CDR3 bases are TGCAGTGCTAGAGGGGTAGCGGGGGTTGAGACCCAGTACTTC.

This clonotype has at least ten counts. The V and J genes are TRBV9 and TRBJ2-1; no definite D call. Germline V lookup: CDR1 SGDLS, CDR2 YYNGEE. The V gene lost 1 base and the J gene lost 7 bases, with 15 bases spanning the gap. This CDR3 has 15 residues. CDR3 sequence reads: CASSVTVAYVNEQFF. In nucleotides, the CDR3 is TGTGCCAGCAGCGTAACGGTAGCTTACGTTAATGAGCAGTTCTTC.

There are many counts of this clonotype. The chain carries TRBV7-3 and TRBJ2-7, with unresolved D. In germline, CDR1 is SGHTA, CDR2 FQGTGA. CDR3 length: 15 amino acids. V was shortened by 4 bases and J by 2 bases, with 15 bases between the two germline ends. This CDR3 is CASSSGDPRTYEQYF. CDR3 nucleotides: TGTGCCAGCAGCTCCGGAGACCCCCGAACCTACGAGCAGTACTTC.

The chain joins TRBV24-1 to TRBJ2-1; D may be TRBD1 or TRBD2 (6 bases each). CDR3 length equals 11 residues. V lost 10 bases and J lost 8, with 11 bases in between. Looked up from germline, CDR1 is KGHDR and CDR2 is SFDVKD. The CDR3 DNA is TGTGCCACAAAGGGGGGCCATGAGCAGTTCTTC. Protein: CATKGGHEQFF.

This clonotype was seen many times. V and J are TRBV6-2 or TRBV6-3 and TRBJ1-5; 8 nucleotides agree with TRBD1. CDR3 length equals 16 residues. V lost 4 bases, J lost 3 bases, and 8 bases stayed unmatched. Germline V gives CDR1 MNHEY, CDR2 SVGEGT. The CDR3 nucleotides are TGTGCCAGCAGTTTGAGGGAGACAGGGGTCAATCAGCCCCAGCATTTT. Residues: CASSLRETGVNQPQHF.